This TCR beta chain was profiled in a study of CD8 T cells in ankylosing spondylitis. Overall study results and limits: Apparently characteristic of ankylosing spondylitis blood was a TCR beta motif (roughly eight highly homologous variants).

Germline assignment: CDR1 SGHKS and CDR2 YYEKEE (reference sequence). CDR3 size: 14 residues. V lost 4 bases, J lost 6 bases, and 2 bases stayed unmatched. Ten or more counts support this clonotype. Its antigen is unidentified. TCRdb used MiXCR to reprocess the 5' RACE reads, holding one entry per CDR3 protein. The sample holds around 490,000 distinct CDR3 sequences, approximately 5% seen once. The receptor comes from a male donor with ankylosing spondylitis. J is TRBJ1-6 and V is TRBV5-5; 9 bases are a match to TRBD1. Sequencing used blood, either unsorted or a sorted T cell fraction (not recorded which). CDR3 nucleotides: TGTGCCAGCAGCCCGGGACAGGGTAATTCACCCCTCCACTTT. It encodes CASSPGQGNSPLHF.